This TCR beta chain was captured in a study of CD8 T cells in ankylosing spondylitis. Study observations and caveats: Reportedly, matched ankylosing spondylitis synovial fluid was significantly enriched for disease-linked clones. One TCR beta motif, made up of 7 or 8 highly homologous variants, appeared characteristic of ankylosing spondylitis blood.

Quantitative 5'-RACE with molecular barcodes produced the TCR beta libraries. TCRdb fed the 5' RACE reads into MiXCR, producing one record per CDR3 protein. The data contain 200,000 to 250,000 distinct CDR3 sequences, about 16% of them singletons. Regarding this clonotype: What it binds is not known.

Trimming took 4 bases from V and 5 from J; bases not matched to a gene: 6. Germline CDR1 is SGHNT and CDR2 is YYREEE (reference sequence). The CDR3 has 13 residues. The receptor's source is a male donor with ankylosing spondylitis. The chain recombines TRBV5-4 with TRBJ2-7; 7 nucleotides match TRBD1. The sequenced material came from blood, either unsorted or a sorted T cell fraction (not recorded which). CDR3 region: CASSNGQAHEQYF. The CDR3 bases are TGTGCCAGCAGCAACGGACAGGCGCACGAGCAGTACTTC.